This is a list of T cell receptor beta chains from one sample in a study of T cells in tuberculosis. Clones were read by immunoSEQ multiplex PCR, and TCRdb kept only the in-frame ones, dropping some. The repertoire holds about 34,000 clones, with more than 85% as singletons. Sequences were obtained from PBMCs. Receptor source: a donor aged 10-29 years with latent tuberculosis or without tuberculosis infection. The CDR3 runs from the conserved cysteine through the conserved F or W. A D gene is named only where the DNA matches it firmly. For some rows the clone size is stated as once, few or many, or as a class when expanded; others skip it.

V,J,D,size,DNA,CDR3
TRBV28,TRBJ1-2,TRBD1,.,TGTGCCAGCAGTTTTCTGCAGGGGGCCTGGAACTATGGCTACACCTTC,CASSFLQGAWNYGYTF
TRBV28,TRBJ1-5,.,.,TGTGCCAGCAGTTTAGGAGGGTCAAGCCAGCCCCAGCATTTT,CASSLGGSSQPQHF
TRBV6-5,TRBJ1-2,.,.,TGTGCCAGCAGTTACTCAATACAGTGGGATGGCTACACCTTC,CASSYSIQWDGYTF
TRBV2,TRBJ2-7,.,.,TGTGCCAGCAGGGGGGGGTTGGGGGCATCGCCCGAGCAGTACTTC,CASRGGLGASPEQYF
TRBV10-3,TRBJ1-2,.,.,TGTGCCATCAGTGAGTCGAGTCGGACAGACAGACTCTATGGCTACACCTTC,CAISESSRTDRLYGYTF
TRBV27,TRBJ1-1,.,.,TGTGCCAGCAGTTTCGTAATGAACACTGAAGCTTTCTTT,CASSFVMNTEAFF
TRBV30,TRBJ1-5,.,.,TGTGCCTGGAGCCAGGGAATCCATAGCAATCAGCCCCAGCATTTT,CAWSQGIHSNQPQHF
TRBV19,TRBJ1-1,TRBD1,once,TGTGCCAGTAGTCTAAAAGGGACAGCCTCTAACACTGAAGCTTTCTTT,CASSLKGTASNTEAFF
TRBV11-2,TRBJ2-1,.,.,TGTGCCAGCAGCTTTGGGACTGGCTCCTACAATGAGCAGTTCTTC,CASSFGTGSYNEQFF
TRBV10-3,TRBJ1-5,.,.,TGTGCCATCAGCATGATAGCGAGGGGGGGGCTTGTGGCCCAGCATTTT,CAISMIARGGLVAQHF
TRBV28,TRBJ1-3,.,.,TGTGCCAGCAGACTTGGTAGCTCTGGAAACACCATATATTTT,CASRLGSSGNTIYF
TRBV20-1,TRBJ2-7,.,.,TGCAGTTCCAGCAGCGGCCACGAGCAGTACTTC,CSSSSGHEQYF
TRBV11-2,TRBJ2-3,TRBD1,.,TGTGCCAGCAGCCCCGGGACAGGGACCGCGGATACGCAGTATTTT,CASSPGTGTADTQYF
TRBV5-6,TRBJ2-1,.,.,TGTGCCAGCAGCTTGTCCCTCAGGGCCAGCGACAATGAGCAGTTCTTC,CASSLSLRASDNEQFF
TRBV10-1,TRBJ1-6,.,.,TGCGCCAGCAGTACGAGTCTCAATTCACCCCTCCACTTT,CASSTSLNSPLHF
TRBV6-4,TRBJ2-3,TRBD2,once,TGTGCCAGCAGTGAGGGAGCGGGGACTCTTACAGATACGCAGTATTTT,CASSEGAGTLTDTQYF
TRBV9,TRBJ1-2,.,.,TGTGCCAGCAGCCCGCGGGAGGGACATAGAATTCGGAAGGCTAACTATGGCTACACCTTC,CASSPREGHRIRKANYGYTF
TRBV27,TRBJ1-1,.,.,TGTGCCAGCAGTTTGGATCCGGGCACTGAAGCTTTCTTT,CASSLDPGTEAFF
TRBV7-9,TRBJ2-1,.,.,TGTGCCAGCAGCTTAACAGGAACGGATGAGCAGTTCTTC,CASSLTGTDEQFF
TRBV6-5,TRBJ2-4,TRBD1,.,TGTGCCAGCAGACCCATCGGGACAGGCCCATTC,CASRPIGTGPF
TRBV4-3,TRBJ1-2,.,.,TGCGCCAGCAGCCAAGATCCAGGGTTTACTCCTAACTATGGCTACACCTTC,CASSQDPGFTPNYGYTF
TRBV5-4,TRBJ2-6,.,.,TGTGCCAGCAGCAGTGGCGGGCGGGAAGGGGCCAACGTCCTGACTTTC,CASSSGGREGANVLTF
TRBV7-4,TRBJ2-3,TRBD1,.,TGTGCCAGCATAGTGCCCGGACAGGGGGGAACAGATACGCAGTATTTT,CASIVPGQGGTDTQYF
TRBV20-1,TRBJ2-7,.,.,TGCAGTGTCCCTGGGGGGAACGAGCAGTACTTC,CSVPGGNEQYF
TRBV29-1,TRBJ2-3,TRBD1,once,TGCAGCGCCCAGACAGGGGGAACAGATACGCAGTATTTT,CSAQTGGTDTQYF
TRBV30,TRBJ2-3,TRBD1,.,TGTGCCTGGAGTTGGGGGACAGGGGAAAAAGATACGCAGTATTTT,CAWSWGTGEKDTQYF
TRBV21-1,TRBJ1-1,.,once,TGTGCCAGCAGCGGGGCAGAAGCTCCAGTGGATGTCGACACTGAAGCTTTCTTT,CASSGAEAPVDVDTEAFF
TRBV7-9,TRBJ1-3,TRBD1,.,TGTGCCAGTGAGGACAGGTGGGGCCCCGTCGATGGAAACACCATATATTTT,CASEDRWGPVDGNTIYF
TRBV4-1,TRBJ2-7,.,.,TGCGCCAGCAGCCAAGTGGTGGGGAGGCCCAGCGAGCAGTACTTC,CASSQVVGRPSEQYF
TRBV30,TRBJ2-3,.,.,TGTGCCTGGAGCCGCAGGAGGGTAGATACGCAGTATTTT,CAWSRRRVDTQYF
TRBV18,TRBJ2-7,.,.,TGTGCCAGCTCACTATCGACGCGGGGGCAGTACTTC,CASSLSTRGQYF
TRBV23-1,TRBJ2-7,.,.,TGCGCCAACACTTCCCCAATTTTCGGACAGAGACCCTACGAGCAGTACTTC,CANTSPIFGQRPYEQYF
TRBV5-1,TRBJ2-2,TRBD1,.,TGCGCCAGCAGCTTTCCCGGGACAGGAAACACCGGGGAGCTGTTTTTT,CASSFPGTGNTGELFF
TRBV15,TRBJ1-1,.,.,TGTGCCACCACCCCAGGTCGGGAACCCACTGAAGCTTTCTTT,CATTPGREPTEAFF
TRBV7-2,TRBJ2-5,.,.,TGTGCCAGCAGCCCAGGACAGGGAGGGGGAAGAGAGACCCAGTACTTC,CASSPGQGGGRETQYF
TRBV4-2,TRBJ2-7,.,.,TGTGCCAGCAGCCAAGTTAAGACTAACTACGAGCAGTACTTC,CASSQVKTNYEQYF
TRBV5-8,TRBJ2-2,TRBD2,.,TGTGCCAGCAGCCCGGGTCGGGGGGCCGGGGAGCTGTTTTTT,CASSPGRGAGELFF
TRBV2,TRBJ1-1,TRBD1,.,TGTGCCAGCAGTTCCCTTGGGACAGGGGTCACTGAAGCTTTCTTT,CASSSLGTGVTEAFF
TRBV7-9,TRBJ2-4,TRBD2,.,TGTGCCAGCAGCCCTAGCGGGAGGGGGGCCAAAAACATTCAGTACTTC,CASSPSGRGAKNIQYF